These 25 T cell receptor beta chains originate from one sample sequenced in a study of identical twins (dated by TCRdb to about 2016). The method behind the library was 5' RACE. Instrument on record: Illumina HiSeq 2000. TCRdb took the public reads, trimmed them with fastp at Q25, ran MiXCR for clone calling and kept in-frame beta chains. Under each unique CDR3 protein, matching rows form one entry showing the most common genes and DNA. Counted in this sample were 500,000 to 650,000 distinct CDR3 sequences; roughly 7.1% of them appeared once. Roughly 1.5% of the sample is in the top ten clones. These data were likewise used in another study, on yellow fever vaccine responses in identical twins.

The sample taken for sequencing was PBMCs. The source is a woman under 30 in good health.

This clonotype appeared a few times. J is TRBJ1-1 and V is TRBV19; perhaps TRBD1 as D (5 bases). CDR3 length: 13 amino acids. Looked up from germline, CDR1 is LNHDA and CDR2 is SQIVND (reference sequence). The ends were cut back, 3 bases at V and 3 bases at J, with 8 bases in the middle. The CDR3: CASSMRGDTEAFF. CDR3 sequence (DNA): TGTGCCAGTAGTATGCGGGGCGACACTGAAGCTTTCTTT.

This clonotype was seen a handful of times. The chain carries TRBV25-1 and TRBJ2-7; either TRBD1 or TRBD2 may fit D (5 bases each). V was pared by 6 bases and J by 1 base, with 13 bases between. Germline CDR1 MGHDK, CDR2 SYGVNS. This CDR3 is built from 14 residues. CDR3 sequence (DNA): TGTGCCAGCAGCTTCGGGACCCTATCCTACGAGCAGTACTTC. Protein sequence: CASSFGTLSYEQYF.

The rearrangement uses TRBV20-1 and TRBJ1-2, with 9 nucleotides matching TRBD1. After removal of 5 bases from V and 8 bases from J, the junction contained 12 bases not matched to a gene. The V gene's germline CDR1 is DFQATT and CDR2 SNEGSKA (reference sequence). There are 14 residues in the CDR3. The DNA for the CDR3 is TGCAGTGCTGGGAACCGGGACAGGGACCAGGGCTACACCTTC. Its translation: CSAGNRDRDQGYTF.

This clonotype was found a few times. The chain recombines TRBV10-2 with TRBJ1-5; 8 bases are shared with TRBD1. The germline gives CDR1 WSHSY, CDR2 SAAADI. The CDR3 is made up of 15 amino acids. Trimming took 8 bases from V and 2 from J; bases not matched to a gene: 8. The DNA of the CDR3 is TGCGCCAGCCAAGAAGGACAGGGTGGCAATCAGCCCCAGCATTTT. This translates into CASQEGQGGNQPQHF.

This clonotype was counted ten times or more. The chain employs TRBV28 and TRBJ1-5; D unresolved. The CDR3 runs to 17 residues. The germline CDR1 and CDR2 sequences are MDHEN and SYDVKM. V was shortened by 3 bases and J by 3 bases, with 18 bases between the two germline ends. CDR3 protein: CASSFPQIPGHNQPQHF. Written as DNA, the CDR3 is TGTGCCAGCAGTTTTCCCCAGATCCCGGGTCACAATCAGCCCCAGCATTTT.

This clonotype has only a few counts. The chain combines TRBV15 with TRBJ2-6; no clear D. The CDR3 loop spans 16 amino acids. Trimming left V 0 bases short and J 0 bases short, with 6 bases between. Germline-derived CDR1 and CDR2 are LNHNV and YYDKDF (reference sequence). CDR3 sequence: CATSRDGVSGANVLTF. Written as DNA, the CDR3 is TGTGCCACCAGCAGAGACGGAGTCTCTGGGGCCAACGTCCTGACTTTC.

The J gene is TRBJ2-7, the V gene TRBV7-9; 8 bases are a match to TRBD2. The CDR3 loop spans 14 amino acids. Germline V gene lookup returns CDR1 SEHNR and CDR2 FQNEAQ (reference sequence). J lost 4 bases, V lost 5 bases, and 7 bases had no gene match. CDR3 DNA sequence: TGTGCCAGCAGCCGTAGCGGGATTAGGTACGAGCAGTACTTC. Protein product: CASSRSGIRYEQYF.

This clonotype was observed a handful of times. This chain joins TRBV14 and TRBJ2-1; 9 nucleotides align to TRBD2. This CDR3 spans 16 amino acids. Germline loops: CDR1 SGHDN, CDR2 FVKESK. V was pared by 3 bases and J by 8 bases, with 11 bases of the junction left unmatched. The DNA for the CDR3 is TGTGCCAGCAGCCATCAGAGGGCGGGGGGGCCGGATGAGCAGTTCTTC. Translating it yields CASSHQRAGGPDEQFF.

The table lists this clonotype with a few counts. The chain joins TRBV2 to TRBJ2-1; D uncertain. V was clipped by 2 bases and J by 10 bases, with 6 bases between them. The V gene's germline CDR1 is SNHLY and CDR2 FYNNEI. The CDR3 consists of 11 residues. Here the CDR3 reads CASSESREQFF. In nucleotides, the CDR3 is TGTGCCAGCAGTGAATCGAGGGAGCAGTTCTTC.

This clonotype was found a few times. J is TRBJ2-7 and V is TRBV7-2, with TRBD2 matching 7 bases. This CDR3 has 13 amino acids. V lost 5 bases, J lost 7 bases, and 8 bases stayed unmatched. The germline V gene encodes CDR1 SGHTA and CDR2 FQGNSA. CDR3 sequence: CASSKQRGGEQYV. Written as DNA, the CDR3 is TGTGCCAGCAGCAAACAGCGGGGTGGTGAGCAGTACGTC.

CDR3 DNA: TGCGCCAGCAGCCCGAGCCCTACTAGCGGAGAAGAGACCCAGTACTTC. Translation: CASSPSPTSGEETQYF. The J gene is TRBJ2-5, the V gene TRBV5-1; 8 bases are a match to TRBD2. J lost 3 bases, V lost 4 bases, and 11 bases had no gene match. This CDR3 region has 16 residues. Germline CDR1 reads SGHRS; CDR2 reads YFSETQ.

V gene TRBV11-2 combines with J gene TRBJ2-7; the D gene is possibly TRBD1 (5 bases). V was cut by 1 base and J by 3 bases, with 10 bases left in between. Per the germline V gene, CDR1 is SGHAT and CDR2 is FQNNGV. The CDR3 sequence is 14 residues long. In DNA form, the CDR3 reads TGTGCCAGCAGCTTAGGACAGATTGACTACGAGCAGTACTTC. Residues: CASSLGQIDYEQYF.

The chain employs TRBV28 and TRBJ2-1; 8 positions match TRBD2. Germline V gene sequence: CDR1 MDHEN, CDR2 SYDVKM. Germline trimming cut 1 base from V and 4 bases from J; bases unmatched to any gene: 12. The CDR3 is 18 amino acids. The CDR3: CASSLSGGSGRQYNEQFF. The CDR3 nucleotides read TGTGCCAGCAGTTTATCGGGGGGGAGCGGGAGACAATACAATGAGCAGTTCTTC.

V usage is TRBV11-2 and J usage is TRBJ1-1, with 7 bases that match TRBD1. The CDR3 spans 14 residues. The J segment lost 4 bases and the V segment lost 5 bases, leaving 7 bases of the junction unmatched. In germline, CDR1 is SGHAT, CDR2 FQNNGV. The CDR3 DNA is TGTGCCAGCAGCCAACAGGGGTCGGGCACTGAAGCTTTCTTT. Its protein is CASSQQGSGTEAFF.

J is TRBJ2-7 and V is TRBV12-3 or TRBV12-4; TRBD1 matches 11 bases. The CDR3 spans 15 residues. The V and J ends lost 4 bases and 0 bases, in that order; junction bases with no gene match: 2. The CDR3 spells CASSSGTGGSYEQYV. CDR3 sequence (DNA): TGTGCCAGCAGTTCCGGGACAGGGGGCTCCTACGAGCAGTACGTC.

V is TRBV6-1 and J is TRBJ2-7; 9 bases fit TRBD1. Germline V lookup: CDR1 MNHNS, CDR2 SASEGT. CDR3 length: 17 residues. V gave up 5 bases and J gave up 1 base; unmatched junction bases: 12. CDR3 bases: TGTGCCAGCAGTAAAGGACAGGGGACCAAAACATCCTACGAGCAGTACTTC. Amino acid sequence: CASSKGQGTKTSYEQYF.

This clonotype was picked up a small number of times. J is TRBJ1-5 and V is TRBV24-1; D is ambiguous. Germline lookup yields CDR1 KGHDR and CDR2 SFDVKD. Trimming removed 6 bases at V and 3 bases at J, with 5 bases between. The CDR3 loop spans 12 amino acids. DNA for the CDR3: TGTGCCACCAGTACGAACAATCAGCCCCAGCATTTT. Translating gives CATSTNNQPQHF.

The rearrangement uses TRBV6-1 and TRBJ1-1; weak D call: TRBD1 (6 bases). V was clipped by 6 bases and J by 0 bases, with 14 bases between them. The CDR3 is made up of 15 amino acids. CDR1 is MNHNS and CDR2 is SASEGT in the germline V gene. CDR3 residues: CASSQGPVMNTEAFF. DNA of the CDR3: TGTGCCAGCAGCCAGGGGCCGGTCATGAACACTGAAGCTTTCTTT.

This clonotype has a count of ten or more. V gene TRBV5-1 combines with J gene TRBJ2-1; TRBD2 agrees at 14 bases. This CDR3 is built from 16 residues. Germline V lookup: CDR1 SGHRS, CDR2 YFSETQ. V was pared by 4 bases and J by 5 bases, with 5 bases of the junction left unmatched. The CDR3 coding sequence is TGCGCCAGCAGCCCCCGACTAGCGGGGGGGAACAATGAGCAGTTCTTC. Translating gives CASSPRLAGGNNEQFF.

This clonotype was seen only a few times. The chain joins TRBV2 to TRBJ2-5; 8 nucleotides line up with TRBD2. CDR1 SNHLY and CDR2 FYNNEI come from the germline V gene. The CDR3 has 16 residues. The V and J ends lost 4 bases and 5 bases, in that order; junction bases with no gene match: 12. CDR3 coding DNA: TGTGCCAGCAGTGGAGCGTTTACGGGAGGGTCGGAGACCCAGTACTTC. Amino acid sequence: CASSGAFTGGSETQYF.

This clonotype was observed many times. The chain joins TRBV29-1 to TRBJ2-3, with TRBD2 matching over 10 bases. The CDR3 length is 15 residues. The J segment lost 3 bases and the V segment lost 6 bases, leaving 9 bases of the junction unmatched. Germline lookup yields CDR1 SQVTM and CDR2 ANQGSEA. CDR3 amino acids: CSVSSGSVLTDTQYF. The CDR3 region has the DNA TGCAGCGTCTCTAGCGGGAGTGTATTGACAGATACGCAGTATTTT.

The CDR3 reads CASSQLTGMYEQYV. CDR3 bases: TGCGCCAGCAGCCAGTTGACAGGGATGTACGAGCAGTACGTC. This rearrangement joins TRBV4-1 to TRBJ2-7, with 7 bases lining up with TRBD1. V gave up 3 bases and J gave up 4 bases; unmatched junction bases: 6. This CDR3 contains 14 residues. CDR1 MGHRA and CDR2 YSYEKL come from the germline V gene.

Only a few counts were recorded for this clonotype. The chain employs TRBV6-1 and TRBJ2-7; perhaps TRBD1 as D (6 bases). The germline V and J ends were trimmed by 2 bases and 5 bases, with 13 bases remaining between them. The CDR3 loop spans 14 amino acids. Germline V gene sequence: CDR1 MNHNS, CDR2 SASEGT. CDR3 protein: CASSEIGGIHEQYF. The CDR3 DNA reads TGTGCCAGCAGTGAAATAGGGGGTATCCACGAGCAGTACTTC.

The chain has TRBV7-9 and TRBJ2-1, with a possible D match to TRBD1 (6 bases). Germline V CDR1 and CDR2: SEHNR, FQNEAQ (reference sequence). The CDR3 covers 12 residues. The V and J ends lost 2 bases and 9 bases respectively, with 8 bases between them. The CDR3 nucleotides are TGTGCCAGCAGCTTAACAGGGACTGAGCAGTTCTTC. Protein product: CASSLTGTEQFF.

The CDR3 spells CASSVRGLAGDLRRTDTQYF. CDR3 in DNA: TGTGCCAGCAGCGTACGGGGACTAGCGGGGGACCTTCGGAGAACAGATACGCAGTATTTT. The rearrangement uses TRBV9 and TRBJ2-3; TRBD2 aligns across 14 bases. From germline, CDR1 is SGDLS and CDR2 YYNGEE. The CDR3 contains 20 residues. V lost 1 base to trimming and J lost 3 bases; unmatched junction nucleotides: 13. The variable domain in full, completed from reference TRBV9 and TRBJ2-3, reads DSGVTQTPKHLITATGQRVTLRCSPRSGDLSVYWYQQSLDQGLQFLIQYYNGEERAKGNILERFSAQQFPDLHSELNLSSLELGDSALYFCASSVRGLAGDLRRTDTQYFGPGTRLTVL.